This TCR beta chain was identified in a study of blood T cell repertoires in COVID-19. The V end was cut by 10 bases, the J end by 5 bases, with 17 bases between. The germline V gene has CDR1 MNHEY and CDR2 SVGAGI. CDR3 size: 13 residues. The table came from immunoSEQ multiplex PCR; TCRdb's copy has only in-frame clones and leaves some out. There are around 200,000 clones in the sample; approximately 91% occur only once, and under 2% lies in the top ten. The receptor was derived from a man younger than 30 with active or convalescent COVID-19. The chain combines TRBV6-5 with TRBJ1-2; no firm D call. Sample: peripheral blood. The CDR3 spells CATPKLRGYGYTF. The CDR3 coding sequence is TGTGCCACCCCCAAACTCAGAGGGTATGGCTACACCTTC.